Presented here are 7 T cell receptor beta chains from one specimen sequenced in a study of T cell clonotyping in hematopoietic cell transplantation. The repertoire was sequenced with immunoSEQ multiplex PCR; TCRdb's copy has only in-frame clones and lacks some. Of under 15,000 clones in the sample, roughly 92% were seen once. Sample: PBMCs, taken 100 days after allogeneic stem cell transplant. Every receptor here comes from a female patient between 50 and 60 years old who had an allogeneic stem cell transplant from an unrelated donor, so the T cells may come from the graft donor. Some clones in this sample may be carry-over from other donors' samples.

V gene TRBV2 combines with J gene TRBJ2-1, with 7 bases that match TRBD2. CDR1 and CDR2 from the germline V gene are SNHLY and FYNNEI. V lost 7 bases, J lost 8 bases, and 14 bases stayed unmatched. The CDR3 spans 15 residues. CDR3 in DNA: TGTGCCAGCATTACGGGAGGTTTAAGATGGGATGAGCAGTTCTTC. Residues: CASITGGLRWDEQFF.

The rearrangement links TRBV4-3 to TRBJ2-2; no definite D call. Trimming stripped 3 bases from V and 7 bases from J, with 3 bases between. The CDR3 spans 11 residues. The V gene's germline CDR1 is LGHNA and CDR2 YSLEER. CDR3 nucleotides: TGCGCCAGCAGCCAGCACGGGGAGCTGTTTTTT. Translated: CASSQHGELFF.

Concerning this clone: Other DNA sequences in this specimen translate into the identical CDR3. This sequence joins TRBV19 and TRBJ1-1, with D unresolved. V gave up 1 base and J gave up 2 bases, with 8 bases separating them. Germline V gene sequence: CDR1 LNHDA, CDR2 SQIVND (reference sequence). The length of the CDR3 is 14 residues. The CDR3 loop is CASSIVWGNTEAFF. The DNA of the CDR3 is TGTGCCAGTAGTATAGTGTGGGGAAACACTGAAGCTTTCTTT.

This clone was counted a single time. This chain uses TRBV7-9 with TRBJ2-1; tentative D call: TRBD2 (6 bases). CDR1 is SEHNR and CDR2 is FQNEAQ in the germline V gene (reference sequence). The V end lost 5 bases, the J end lost 3 bases, and 11 bases lay between the germline ends. This CDR3 is built from 14 residues. The CDR3 loop reads CASSKGDFYNEQFF. In DNA, the CDR3 is TGTGCCAGCAGCAAAGGGGACTTCTACAATGAGCAGTTCTTC.

The chain recombines TRBV7-3 with TRBJ1-3; no clear D. The length of the CDR3 is 16 residues. V lost 5 bases to trimming and J lost 0 bases, with 14 bases between them. Germline loops: CDR1 SGHTA, CDR2 FQGTGA. The CDR3 coding sequence is TGTGCCAGCAGCCCCAACCGGGCCAACTCTGGAAACACCATATATTTT. It specifies CASSPNRANSGNTIYF.

This chain connects TRBV29-1 to TRBJ2-5; D tentatively fits TRBD1 or TRBD2 (5 bases each). There are 13 residues in the CDR3. V lost 7 bases and J lost 5, with 17 bases in between. Germline CDR1 SQVTM, CDR2 ANQGSEA. For the CDR3, the DNA is TGCAGCGCCGGGACCAACCTCGGGGAGACCCAGTACTTC. Its protein is CSAGTNLGETQYF.

V gene TRBV5-1 combines with J gene TRBJ2-5; 11 bases match TRBD2. The CDR3 extends over 15 amino acids. Germline CDR1 is SGHRS and CDR2 is YFSETQ. Unmatched junction bases numbered 6, after V lost 5 bases and J lost 3 bases. CDR3 bases: TGCGCCAGCAGGTCCTTTAGCGGGAGGGAAGAGACCCAGTACTTC. Protein product: CASRSFSGREETQYF.